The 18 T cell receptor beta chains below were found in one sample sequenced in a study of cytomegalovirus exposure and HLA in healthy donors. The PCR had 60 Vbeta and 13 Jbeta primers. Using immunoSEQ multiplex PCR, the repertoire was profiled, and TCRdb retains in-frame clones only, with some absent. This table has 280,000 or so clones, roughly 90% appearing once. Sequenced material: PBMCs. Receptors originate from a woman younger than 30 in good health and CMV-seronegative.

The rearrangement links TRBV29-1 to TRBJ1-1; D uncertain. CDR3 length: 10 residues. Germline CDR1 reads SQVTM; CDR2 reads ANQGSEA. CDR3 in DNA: TGCATTGACGGAGACACTGAAGCTTTCTTT. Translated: CIDGDTEAFF.

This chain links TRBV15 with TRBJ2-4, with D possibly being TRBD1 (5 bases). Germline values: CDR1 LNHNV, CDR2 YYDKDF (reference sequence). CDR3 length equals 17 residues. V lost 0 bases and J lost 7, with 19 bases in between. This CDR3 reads CATSRDHEAGSLNIQYF. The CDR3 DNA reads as TGTGCCACCAGCAGAGATCACGAAGCAGGGTCCCTTAACATTCAGTACTTC.

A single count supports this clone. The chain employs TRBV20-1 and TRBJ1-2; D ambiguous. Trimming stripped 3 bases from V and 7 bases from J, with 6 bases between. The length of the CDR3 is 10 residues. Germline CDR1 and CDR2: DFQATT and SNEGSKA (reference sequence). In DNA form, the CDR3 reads TGCAGTGCTAGTGCGCTTGGCTACACCTTC. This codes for CSASALGYTF.

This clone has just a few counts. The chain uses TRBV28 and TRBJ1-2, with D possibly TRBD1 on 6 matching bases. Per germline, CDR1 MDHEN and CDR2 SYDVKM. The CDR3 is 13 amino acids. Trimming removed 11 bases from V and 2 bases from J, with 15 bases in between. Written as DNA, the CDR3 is TGTGCCGCCCAAGGACAGCCAAACTATGGCTACACCTTC. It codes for CAAQGQPNYGYTF.

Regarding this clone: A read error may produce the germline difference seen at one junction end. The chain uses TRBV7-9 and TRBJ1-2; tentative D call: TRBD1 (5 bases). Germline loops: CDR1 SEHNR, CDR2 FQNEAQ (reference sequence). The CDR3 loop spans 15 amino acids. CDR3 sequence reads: CSSSLDTDSNYGYTF. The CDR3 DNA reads TGTTCCAGCAGCTTGGATACCGACAGTAACTATGGCTACACCTTC.

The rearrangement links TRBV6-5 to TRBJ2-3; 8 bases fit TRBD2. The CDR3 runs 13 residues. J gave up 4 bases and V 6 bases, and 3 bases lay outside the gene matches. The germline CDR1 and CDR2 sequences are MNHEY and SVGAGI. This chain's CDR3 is CASRNGGADTQYF. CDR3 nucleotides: TGTGCCAGCAGAAACGGGGGGGCAGATACGCAGTATTTT.

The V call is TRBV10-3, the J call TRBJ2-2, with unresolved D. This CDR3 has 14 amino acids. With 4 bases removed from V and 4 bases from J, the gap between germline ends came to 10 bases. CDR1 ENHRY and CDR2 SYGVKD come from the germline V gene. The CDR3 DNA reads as TGTGCCATCAGTGCGTTAGCCTTCACCGGGGAGCTGTTTTTT. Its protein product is CAISALAFTGELFF.

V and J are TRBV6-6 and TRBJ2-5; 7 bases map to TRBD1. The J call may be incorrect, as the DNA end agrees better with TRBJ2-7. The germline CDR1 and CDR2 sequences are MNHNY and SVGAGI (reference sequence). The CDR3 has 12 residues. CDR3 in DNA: TGTGCCAGCAGACCGACAGGGTACGAGCAGTACTTC. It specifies CASRPTGYEQYF.

CDR3 in DNA: TGCGCCAGCAGCTTAAATCCGGGCGGACAGGGGGCTTCGGAGCAGTACTTC. As protein: CASSLNPGGQGASEQYF. This chain uses TRBV5-1 with TRBJ2-7; 11 bases align to TRBD1. The CDR3 spans 17 residues. Trimming removed 2 bases from V and 7 bases from J; junction bases left unmatched: 14. CDR1 is SGHRS and CDR2 is YFSETQ in the germline V gene.

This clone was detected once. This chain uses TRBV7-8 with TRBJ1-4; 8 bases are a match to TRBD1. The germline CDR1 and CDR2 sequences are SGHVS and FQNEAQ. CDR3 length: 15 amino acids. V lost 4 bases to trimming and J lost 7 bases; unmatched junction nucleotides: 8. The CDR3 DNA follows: TGTGCCAGCAGCTCCGGGACAGGATTCGCTGAAAAACTGTTTTTT. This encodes CASSSGTGFAEKLFF.

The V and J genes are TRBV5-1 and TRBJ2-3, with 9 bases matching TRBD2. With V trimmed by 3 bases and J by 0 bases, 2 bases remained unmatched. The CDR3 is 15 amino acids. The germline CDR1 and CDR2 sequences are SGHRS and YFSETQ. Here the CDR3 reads CASSSGLASTDTQYF. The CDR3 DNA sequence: TGCGCCAGCAGCTCGGGACTAGCAAGCACAGATACGCAGTATTTT.

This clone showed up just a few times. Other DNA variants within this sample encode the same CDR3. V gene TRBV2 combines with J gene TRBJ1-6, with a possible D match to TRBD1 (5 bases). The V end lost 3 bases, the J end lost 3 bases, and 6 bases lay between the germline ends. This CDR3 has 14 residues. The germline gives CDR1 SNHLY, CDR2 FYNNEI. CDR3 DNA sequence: TGTGCCAGCAGTGAGGGGGGCTATAATTCACCCCTCCACTTT. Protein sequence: CASSEGGYNSPLHF.

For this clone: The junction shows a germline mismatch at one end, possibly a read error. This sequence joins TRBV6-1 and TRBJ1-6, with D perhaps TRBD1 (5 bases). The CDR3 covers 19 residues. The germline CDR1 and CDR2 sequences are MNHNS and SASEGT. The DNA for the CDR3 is TGTGCCAGCAGTGAAGCTTATATCTCTCCGGGACTAACGAATTCCCCCCTCCACTTT. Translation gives CASSEAYISPGLTNSPLHF.

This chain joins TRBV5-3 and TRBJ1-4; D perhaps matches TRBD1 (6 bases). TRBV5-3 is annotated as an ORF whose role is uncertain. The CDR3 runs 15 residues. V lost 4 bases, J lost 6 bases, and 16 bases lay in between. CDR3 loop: CARSNLGAGDEKLFF. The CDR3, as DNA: TGTGCCAGAAGCAACTTGGGGGCAGGGGATGAAAAACTGTTTTTT.

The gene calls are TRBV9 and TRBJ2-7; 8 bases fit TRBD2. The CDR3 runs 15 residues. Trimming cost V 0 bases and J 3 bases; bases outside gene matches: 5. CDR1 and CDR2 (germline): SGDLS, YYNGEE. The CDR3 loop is CASSVVAGPVYEQYF. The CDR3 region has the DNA TGTGCCAGCAGCGTAGTAGCGGGGCCCGTCTACGAGCAGTACTTC.

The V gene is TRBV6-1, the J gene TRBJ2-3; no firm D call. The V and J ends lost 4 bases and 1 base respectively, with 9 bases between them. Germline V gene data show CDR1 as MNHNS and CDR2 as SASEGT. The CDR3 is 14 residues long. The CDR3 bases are TGTGCCAGCAGTGTGAGCGACCGCACAGATACGCAGTATTTT. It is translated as CASSVSDRTDTQYF.

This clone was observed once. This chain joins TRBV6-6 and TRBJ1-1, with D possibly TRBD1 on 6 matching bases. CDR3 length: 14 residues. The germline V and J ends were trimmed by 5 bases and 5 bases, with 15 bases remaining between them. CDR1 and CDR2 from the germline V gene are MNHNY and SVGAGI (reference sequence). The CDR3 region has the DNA TGTGCCAGCAGTCCTCAACCAGGGGTTACTGAAGCTTTCTTT. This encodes CASSPQPGVTEAFF.

CDR3 residues: CASSEGQHYGYTF. Written as DNA, the CDR3 is TGTGCCAGCAGTGAGGGACAGCACTATGGCTACACCTTC. The chain links TRBV6-1 to TRBJ1-2; 7 bases line up with TRBD1. This CDR3 comprises 13 residues. V lost 3 bases and J lost 3; bases outside the gene matches: 1. Looked up from germline, CDR1 is MNHNS and CDR2 is SASEGT.